A selection of T cell receptor beta chains follows, all from one sample in a study of T cells after yellow fever vaccination. One entry per CDR3 protein results from TCRdb running MiXCR on the 5' RACE reads. This repertoire shows just under 600,000 distinct CDR3 sequences, roughly 14% found once; its top ten account for about an eighth. The specimen comprised PBMCs, sampled on the day of the yellow fever booster vaccination. Receptors originate from a young man who received the YFV17D yellow fever vaccine. The conserved cysteine and the conserved F or W are not part of the CDR3 here.

V gene: TRBV11-2
J gene: TRBJ2-3
CDR3 protein: ASSSGGPGTDTQY

V gene: TRBV5-4
J gene: TRBJ2-1
CDR3 protein: ASSFRRSSYNEQF

V gene: TRBV7-9
J gene: TRBJ2-1
CDR3 protein: ASSPPVGEQF

V gene: TRBV6-5
J gene: TRBJ1-5
CDR3 protein: ASSYAAGSQPQH

V gene: TRBV7-9
J gene: TRBJ1-5
CDR3 protein: ASSLDSYNQPQH

V gene: TRBV5-1
J gene: TRBJ2-4
CDR3 protein: ASSLLPIDIQY

V gene: TRBV7-2
J gene: TRBJ2-7
CDR3 protein: ASSLAGALTHEQY

V gene: TRBV4-3
J gene: TRBJ2-5
CDR3 protein: ASSQFFGVGGETQY

V gene: TRBV6-2/TRBV6-3
J gene: TRBJ1-5
CDR3 protein: ASRTNQGPNQPQH

V gene: TRBV7-2
J gene: TRBJ2-2
CDR3 protein: ASSLERELS

V gene: TRBV3-1
J gene: TRBJ1-1
CDR3 protein: ASSQHGHNTEAF

V gene: TRBV30
J gene: TRBJ2-1
CDR3 protein: AWTLAGGRSEQF

V gene: TRBV7-2
J gene: TRBJ2-5
CDR3 protein: ASSSPLRETQY

V gene: TRBV15
J gene: TRBJ2-7
CDR3 protein: ATSSWGVEQY

V gene: TRBV30
J gene: TRBJ1-1
CDR3 protein: AWSSGVNTEAF

V gene: TRBV18
J gene: TRBJ2-7
CDR3 protein: ASSPGQAEQY

V gene: TRBV15
J gene: TRBJ1-1
CDR3 protein: ATSRDRGEAF

V gene: TRBV20-1
J gene: TRBJ2-5
CDR3 protein: SARDRGRRATQY

V gene: TRBV6-6
J gene: TRBJ1-4
CDR3 protein: ASSPDEKLF

V gene: TRBV6-5
J gene: TRBJ1-6
CDR3 protein: ASSYRGNNSPLH

V gene: TRBV2
J gene: TRBJ2-7
CDR3 protein: ASSERRSFSYEQY

V gene: TRBV12-3/TRBV12-4
J gene: TRBJ2-5
CDR3 protein: ASSSVRETQY

V gene: TRBV5-6
J gene: TRBJ2-3
CDR3 protein: ASKPRWDRDTDTQY

V gene: TRBV19
J gene: TRBJ2-7
CDR3 protein: ASSIRTGNEQY

V gene: TRBV27
J gene: TRBJ2-7
CDR3 protein: ASNHHPGATGLNPSDEQY

V gene: TRBV18
J gene: TRBJ2-1
CDR3 protein: ASSPLDSLELHEQF

V gene: TRBV18
J gene: TRBJ1-6
CDR3 protein: ASSPNSGNNNSPLH

V gene: TRBV3-1
J gene: TRBJ2-1
CDR3 protein: ASSQDRPSSYNEQF

V gene: TRBV5-4
J gene: TRBJ2-5
CDR3 protein: ASSLVGMGETQY

V gene: TRBV29-1
J gene: TRBJ2-3
CDR3 protein: SVGGPDTQY

V gene: TRBV6-5
J gene: TRBJ2-7
CDR3 protein: ASSSTGLYEQY

V gene: TRBV27
J gene: TRBJ2-1
CDR3 protein: ASSHVKGPAWNEQF

V gene: TRBV18
J gene: TRBJ1-1
CDR3 protein: ASSPPASLGNTEAF

V gene: TRBV28
J gene: TRBJ2-3
CDR3 protein: ASSPLGGADTQY

V gene: TRBV7-2
J gene: TRBJ2-7
CDR3 protein: ASSLEQAAYEQY

V gene: TRBV24-1
J gene: TRBJ2-6
CDR3 protein: ATSDPRSGANVLT

V gene: TRBV20-1
J gene: TRBJ2-3
CDR3 protein: SARQETTDTQY

V gene: TRBV9
J gene: TRBJ2-1
CDR3 protein: ASSEEGSGRFYEQF

V gene: TRBV18
J gene: TRBJ2-7
CDR3 protein: ASSPTTREQY

V gene: TRBV7-2
J gene: TRBJ2-3
CDR3 protein: ASRGQTTDTQY

V gene: TRBV5-1
J gene: TRBJ1-2
CDR3 protein: ASSLTDRVYGYT

V gene: TRBV11-2
J gene: TRBJ2-1
CDR3 protein: ASSLEYGLAGGSSYNEQF

V gene: TRBV4-3
J gene: TRBJ2-2
CDR3 protein: ASSQEAYQGVITGELF

V gene: TRBV11-2
J gene: TRBJ2-5
CDR3 protein: ASRATGTAGETQY

V gene: TRBV18
J gene: TRBJ2-7
CDR3 protein: ASSQGMSYEQY

V gene: TRBV7-2
J gene: TRBJ2-3
CDR3 protein: ASRFTSGRTTDTQY

V gene: TRBV6-5
J gene: TRBJ2-3
CDR3 protein: ASSYLGPQVDTQY